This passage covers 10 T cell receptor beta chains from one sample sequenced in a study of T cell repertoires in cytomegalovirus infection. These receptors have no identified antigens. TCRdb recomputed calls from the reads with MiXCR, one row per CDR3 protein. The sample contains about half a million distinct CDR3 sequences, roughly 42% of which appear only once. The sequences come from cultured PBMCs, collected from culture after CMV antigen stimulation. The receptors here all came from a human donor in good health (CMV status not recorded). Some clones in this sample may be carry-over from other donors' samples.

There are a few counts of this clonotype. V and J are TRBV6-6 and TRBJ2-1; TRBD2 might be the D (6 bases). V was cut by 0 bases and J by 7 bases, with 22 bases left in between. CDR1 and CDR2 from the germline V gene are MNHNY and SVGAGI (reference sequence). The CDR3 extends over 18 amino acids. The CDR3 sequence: CASSYSPGAAGKINEQFF. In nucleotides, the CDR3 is TGTGCCAGCAGTTACTCCCCAGGCGCGGCGGGGAAGATAAATGAGCAGTTCTTC.

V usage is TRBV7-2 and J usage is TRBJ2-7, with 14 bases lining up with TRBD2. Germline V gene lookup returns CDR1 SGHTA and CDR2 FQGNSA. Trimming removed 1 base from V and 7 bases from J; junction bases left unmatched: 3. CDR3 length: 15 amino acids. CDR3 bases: TGTGCCAGCAGCTTAGGGGGACTAGCGGGAGAGGAGCAGTACTTC. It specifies CASSLGGLAGEEQYF.

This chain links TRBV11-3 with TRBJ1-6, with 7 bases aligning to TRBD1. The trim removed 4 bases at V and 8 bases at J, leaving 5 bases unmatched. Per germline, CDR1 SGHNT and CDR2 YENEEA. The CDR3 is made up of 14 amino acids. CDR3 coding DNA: TGTGCCAGCAGCTCGACAGGGTCCGATTCACCCCTCCACTTT. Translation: CASSSTGSDSPLHF.

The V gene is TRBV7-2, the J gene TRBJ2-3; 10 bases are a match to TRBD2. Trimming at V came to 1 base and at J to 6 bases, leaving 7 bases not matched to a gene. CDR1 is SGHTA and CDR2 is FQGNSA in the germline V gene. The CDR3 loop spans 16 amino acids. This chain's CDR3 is CASSLVWASGGDTQYF. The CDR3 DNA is TGTGCCAGCAGCTTAGTCTGGGCTAGCGGGGGTGATACGCAGTATTTT.

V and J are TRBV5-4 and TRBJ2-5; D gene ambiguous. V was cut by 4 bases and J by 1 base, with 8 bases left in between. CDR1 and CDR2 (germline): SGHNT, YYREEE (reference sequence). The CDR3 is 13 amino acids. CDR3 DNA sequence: TGTGCCAGCAGCGACTCGGGCCAAGAGACCCAGTACTTC. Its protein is CASSDSGQETQYF.

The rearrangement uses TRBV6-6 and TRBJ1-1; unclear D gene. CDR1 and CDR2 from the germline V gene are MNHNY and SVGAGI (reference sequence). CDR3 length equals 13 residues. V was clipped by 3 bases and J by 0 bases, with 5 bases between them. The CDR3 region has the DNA TGTGCCAGCAGTTATATCATGAACACTGAAGCTTTCTTT. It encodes CASSYIMNTEAFF.

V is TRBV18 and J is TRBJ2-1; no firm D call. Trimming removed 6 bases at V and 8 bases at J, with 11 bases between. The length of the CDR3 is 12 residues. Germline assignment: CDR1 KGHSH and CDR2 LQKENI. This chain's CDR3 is CASSSRSDEQFF. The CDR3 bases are TGTGCCAGCTCCTCCAGAAGCGATGAGCAGTTCTTC.

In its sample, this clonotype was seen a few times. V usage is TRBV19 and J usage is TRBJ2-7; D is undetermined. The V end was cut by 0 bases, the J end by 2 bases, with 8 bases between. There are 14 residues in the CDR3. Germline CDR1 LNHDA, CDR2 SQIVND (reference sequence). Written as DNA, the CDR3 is TGTGCCAGTAGTATAGAAGGGCAGACCTACGAGCAGTACTTC. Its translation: CASSIEGQTYEQYF.

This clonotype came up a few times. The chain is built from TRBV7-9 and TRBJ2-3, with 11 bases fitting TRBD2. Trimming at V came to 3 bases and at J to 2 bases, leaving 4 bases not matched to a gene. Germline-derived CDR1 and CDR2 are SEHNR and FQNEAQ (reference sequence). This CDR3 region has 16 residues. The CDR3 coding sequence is TGTGCCAGCAGCTTTAGCGGGGGGGCACCCACAGATACGCAGTATTTT. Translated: CASSFSGGAPTDTQYF.

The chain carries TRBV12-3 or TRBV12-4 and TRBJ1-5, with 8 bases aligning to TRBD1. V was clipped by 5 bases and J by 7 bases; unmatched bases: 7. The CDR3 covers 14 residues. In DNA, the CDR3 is TGTGCCAGCAGTAGACAGGGGAATGAACAGCCCCAGCATTTT. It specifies CASSRQGNEQPQHF.